These T cell receptor beta chains were read from a single sample in a study of cytotoxic CD8 clonotypes in ibrutinib-treated CLL. Clones were sequenced by immunoSEQ multiplex PCR, and TCRdb holds only the in-frame ones, with some missing. Among 150,000 to 200,000 clones listed, roughly 84% were seen once. Sequencing was performed on PBMCs, taken at disease progression, from a patient treated with ibrutinib. These receptors were obtained from a human donor with chronic lymphocytic leukemia. Each CDR3 is given with its conserved first and last residue. The D gene is left open where the match is weak. Clone sizes are given selectively: once, few, many, or a class where the clone is expanded.

>.|.|TRBJ2-2|TRBV7-9
CASIAGGELFF
TGTGCCAGCATCGCAGGCGGGGAGCTGTTTTTT
>.|.|TRBJ2-7|TRBV7-9
CASSRLRDFQYEQYF
TGTGCCAGCAGCCGCCTCCGGGACTTTCAGTACGAGCAGTACTTC
>.|.|TRBJ1-3|TRBV28
CASRPYKQNSGNTIYF
TGTGCCAGCCGCCCATACAAACAGAACTCTGGAAACACCATATATTTT
>.|TRBD2|TRBJ2-5|TRBV5-1
CASGSSAVAGGETQYF
TGCGCCAGCGGCTCCTCCGCCGTTGCGGGAGGAGAGACCCAGTACTTC
>few|.|TRBJ2-7|TRBV4-1
CASRTTATTYEQYF
TGCGCCAGCAGGACAACAGCGACAACCTACGAGCAGTACTTC
>.|.|TRBJ2-5|TRBV6-1
CASSEAPAVETQYF
TGTGCCAGCAGTGAAGCGCCCGCCGTTGAGACCCAGTACTTC
>once|TRBD1|TRBJ2-1|TRBV11-3
CASSLDGGTGIYEQFF
TGTGCCAGCAGCTTAGATGGTGGGACAGGGATCTATGAGCAGTTCTTC
>.|.|TRBJ1-1|TRBV6-1
CVAFQGPNTEAFF
TGTGTGGCATTTCAGGGTCCGAACACTGAAGCTTTCTTT
>.|TRBD2|TRBJ2-1|TRBV5-6
CASSWPGLAGGGNEQFF
TGTGCCAGCAGCTGGCCGGGACTAGCGGGAGGGGGCAATGAGCAGTTCTTC
>.|.|TRBJ2-3|TRBV19
CASSIDRGSTDTQYF
TGTGCCAGTAGTATAGATCGGGGCAGCACAGATACGCAGTATTTT
>.|.|TRBJ2-1|TRBV7-3
CASSLTGSREQFF
TGTGCCAGCAGCTTAACGGGCTCTAGGGAGCAGTTCTTC
>.|.|TRBJ2-1|TRBV4-3
CASSQDLMREQFF
TGCGCCAGCAGCCAAGATCTCATGAGGGAGCAGTTCTTC
>.|.|TRBJ2-1|TRBV5-4
CASSRNDRNEQFF
TGTGCCAGCAGCCGAAACGACCGTAATGAGCAGTTCTTC